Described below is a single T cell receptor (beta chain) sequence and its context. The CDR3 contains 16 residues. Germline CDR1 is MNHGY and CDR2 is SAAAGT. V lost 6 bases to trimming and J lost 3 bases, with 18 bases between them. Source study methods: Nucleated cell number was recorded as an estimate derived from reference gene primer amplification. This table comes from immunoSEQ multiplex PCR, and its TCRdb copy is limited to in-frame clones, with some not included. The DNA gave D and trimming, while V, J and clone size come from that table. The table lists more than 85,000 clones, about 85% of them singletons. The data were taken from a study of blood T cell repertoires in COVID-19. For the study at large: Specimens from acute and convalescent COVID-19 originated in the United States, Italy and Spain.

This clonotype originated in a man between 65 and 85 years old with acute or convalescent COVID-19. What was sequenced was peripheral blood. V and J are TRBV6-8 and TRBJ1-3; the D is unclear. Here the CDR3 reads CASSVPNSSDGNTIYF. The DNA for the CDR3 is TGTGCCAGCAGCGTCCCCAACAGTAGTGATGGAAACACCATATATTTT.